The present TCR beta chain was sequenced within a study of CD8+ T cells in alopecia areata. This clone was recorded a few times. Its antigen is undetermined. This sample includes further DNA sequences coding for the same CDR3. Study findings and constraints: Sequences from scalp samples also cover resident alphabeta T cells of normal skin. Lesional scalp, especially alopecia totalis/universalis, showed higher clonality than normal scalp.

The treatment denotes: oral pan-JAK inhibitor, 5-10 mg twice daily. Extraction of RNA preceded its reverse transcription into cDNA, which served as the sequencing template. Libraries were prepared by immunoSEQ multiplex PCR; TCRdb keeps only in-frame clonotypes and omits some of them. Among 200,000 or so clones, about 40% were seen once, and the ten largest hold approximately 2.4%. V was pared by 4 bases and J by 3 bases, with 5 bases between. The germline CDR1 and CDR2 sequences are SNHLY and FYNNEI. The CDR3 is made up of 12 amino acids. This clonotype was sampled from a human donor with alopecia areata. This chain uses TRBV2 with TRBJ2-3; possible D gene TRBD1, 5 bases. The sample was CD4+ T cells sorted from blood, taken at approximately week 36, from a patient treated with tofacitinib. CDR3 residues: CASSGQTDTQYF. As DNA, the CDR3 is TGTGCCAGCAGTGGACAGACAGATACGCAGTATTTT.